This T cell receptor (beta chain) was sequenced in a study of post-analysis software for immune sequencing data. Study at large: The courses of disease that were included comprised relapsing-remitting, secondary progressive and progressive-relapsing multiple sclerosis.

Study-wide points: Included in a set of a handful of TRBV segments more frequent in patients than controls were TRBV5-6, TRBV5-1 and TRBV20-1. Relative to controls, patients with multiple sclerosis showed significantly lower normalized Chao1 diversity. F measure clustering grouped samples strongly by preparation batch.

This CDR3 contains 13 residues. Germline V CDR1 and CDR2: MNHNY, SVGAGI (reference sequence). Trimming took off 2 bases at V and 6 bases at J, with 10 bases between the two ends. This clonotype was seen a handful of times. Its target is unknown. Every TCR beta cDNA library bore unique molecular identifiers. About 500,000 cDNA molecules were obtained from approximately 0.91 to 9.4 million T cells. One entry per CDR3 protein results from TCRdb running MiXCR on the PCR reads. This sample has under 650,000 distinct CDR3 sequences, with about 44% found just once. The TCR originated in a girl aged 5 to 17 with multiple sclerosis. The specimen sequenced was blood. J is TRBJ1-2 and V is TRBV6-6; D remains ambiguous. The CDR3 here is CASSYRLRDGYTF. The DNA for the CDR3 is TGTGCCAGCAGTTACAGACTACGGGATGGCTACACCTTC.